These 10 T cell receptor beta chains were sequenced from one sample in a study of T cell repertoires in cytomegalovirus infection. Each CDR3 protein gets one entry after TCRdb re-called the reads with MiXCR. The table records around 440,000 distinct CDR3 sequences, 11% of them present only once. The sequencing sample was made of PBMCs. These receptor sequences come from a human donor in good health (CMV status not recorded). Some clones in this sample may be carry-over from other donors' samples.

The chain carries TRBV29-1 and TRBJ2-2, with D maybe TRBD2 (7 bases). Trimming cost V 5 bases and J 2 bases, with 12 bases left between them. The CDR3 extends over 14 amino acids. The germline V gene has CDR1 SQVTM and CDR2 ANQGSEA. CDR3 nucleotides: TGCAGCGTTTCGGGGGGCCTAAACACCGGGGAGCTGTTTTTT. It translates to CSVSGGLNTGELFF.

This clonotype appeared many times. As DNA, the CDR3 is TGTGCCAGCAGCATTGGAGCTAATGAAAAACTGTTTTTT. It is translated as CASSIGANEKLFF. The chain links TRBV12-3 or TRBV12-4 to TRBJ1-4; D gene unclear. This CDR3 is built from 13 residues. With 6 bases removed from V and 3 bases from J, the gap between germline ends came to 8 bases.

This clonotype was counted many times. The chain has TRBV6-1 and TRBJ2-5, with 8 bases lining up with TRBD2. Germline V gene data show CDR1 as MNHNS and CDR2 as SASEGT. Trimming cost V 5 bases and J 4 bases; bases outside gene matches: 9. The CDR3 length is 15 residues. CDR3 coding DNA: TGTGCCAGCAGTTTGCGGGAGGTCCATAGAGAGACCCAGTACTTC. It encodes CASSLREVHRETQYF.

This clonotype has only a few counts. The chain links TRBV6-4 to TRBJ1-2; 7 nucleotides line up with TRBD1. CDR1 and CDR2 from the germline V gene are MRHNA and SNTAGT. The CDR3 sequence is 15 residues long. J lost 4 bases, V lost 4 bases, and 9 bases had no gene match. The chain's CDR3 is CASSVDRAGSYGYTF. The CDR3 DNA follows: TGTGCCAGCAGTGTCGACAGGGCGGGGAGCTATGGCTACACCTTC.

This clonotype was observed many times. This chain joins TRBV11-3 and TRBJ2-3, with D unclear. Germline V CDR1 and CDR2: SGHNT, YENEEA. Trimming pared 1 base from V and 0 bases from J, leaving 5 bases between. This CDR3 comprises 14 residues. CDR3 amino acids: CASSLATSTDTQYF. CDR3 nucleotide sequence: TGTGCCAGCAGCTTAGCAACTAGCACAGATACGCAGTATTTT.

This clonotype came up a few times. This chain connects TRBV5-1 to TRBJ2-5, with D maybe TRBD1 (6 bases). CDR3 size: 14 residues. Germline CDR1 SGHRS, CDR2 YFSETQ. Trimming took off 5 bases at V and 1 base at J, with 12 bases between the two ends. CDR3 sequence (DNA): TGCGCCAGCAGTGCGCTGGACAGCCAAGAGACCCAGTACTTC. It yields the protein CASSALDSQETQYF.

This clonotype showed up just a few times. V usage is TRBV7-9 and J usage is TRBJ1-4, with TRBD1 matching over 7 bases. The V segment lost 4 bases and the J segment 0 bases; nucleotides outside the gene matches: 2. Germline CDR1 is SEHNR and CDR2 is FQNEAQ (reference sequence). The CDR3 contains 15 residues. This CDR3 is CASSYGQATNEKLFF. Here the CDR3 DNA reads TGTGCCAGCAGCTACGGACAGGCAACTAATGAAAAACTGTTTTTT.

This clonotype was counted at least ten times. V usage is TRBV7-8 and J usage is TRBJ2-7; 11 positions agree with TRBD2. Germline-derived CDR1 and CDR2 are SGHVS and FQNEAQ. The CDR3 has 16 residues. The J segment lost 2 bases and the V segment lost 5 bases, leaving 8 bases of the junction unmatched. CDR3 region: CASSISSGGLAYEQYF. The CDR3 region has the DNA TGTGCCAGCAGCATTTCTAGCGGGGGGCTTGCCTACGAGCAGTACTTC.

This sequence joins TRBV20-1 and TRBJ2-7; 7 positions agree with TRBD2. Germline assignment: CDR1 DFQATT and CDR2 SNEGSKA (reference sequence). With V trimmed by 6 bases and J by 4 bases, 12 bases remained unmatched. The CDR3 contains 14 residues. The CDR3 DNA reads TGCAGTGCAGCCTCTAGCGGCCGCTCTTACGAGCAGTACTTC. Its translation: CSAASSGRSYEQYF.

This clonotype was seen once. The rearrangement joins TRBV20-1 to TRBJ2-5; D may be TRBD1 (6 bases). Germline-derived CDR1 and CDR2 are DFQATT and SNEGSKA (reference sequence). With 5 bases removed from V and 3 bases from J, the gap between germline ends came to 7 bases. The CDR3 extends over 11 amino acids. The CDR3: CSAYREETQYF. CDR3 coding DNA: TGCAGTGCTTACAGGGAAGAGACCCAGTACTTC.